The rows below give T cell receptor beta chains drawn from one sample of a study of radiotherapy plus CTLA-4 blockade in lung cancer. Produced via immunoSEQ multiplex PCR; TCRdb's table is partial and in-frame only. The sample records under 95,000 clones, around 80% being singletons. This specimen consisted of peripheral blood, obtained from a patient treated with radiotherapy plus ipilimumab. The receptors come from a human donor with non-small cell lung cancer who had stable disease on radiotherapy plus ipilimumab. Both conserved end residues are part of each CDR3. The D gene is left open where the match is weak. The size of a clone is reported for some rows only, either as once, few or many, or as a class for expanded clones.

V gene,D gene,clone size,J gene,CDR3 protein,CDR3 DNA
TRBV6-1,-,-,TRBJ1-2,CASTRSFPANYGYTF,TGTGCCAGCACCCGGTCCTTTCCGGCTAACTATGGCTACACCTTC
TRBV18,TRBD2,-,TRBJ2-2,CASSPGLAANTGELFF,TGTGCCAGCTCTCCGGGACTAGCAGCGAACACCGGGGAGCTGTTTTTT
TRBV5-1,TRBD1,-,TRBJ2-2,CASSPRDRVTPGELFF,TGCGCCAGCAGCCCCCGGGACAGGGTGACCCCCGGGGAGCTGTTTTTT
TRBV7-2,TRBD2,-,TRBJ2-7,CASSLGPAGGFEQYF,TGTGCCAGCAGCTTAGGGCCAGCGGGGGGGTTCGAGCAGTACTTC
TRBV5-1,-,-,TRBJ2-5,CASSWEPGYQETQYF,TGCGCCAGCAGCTGGGAACCGGGTTATCAAGAGACCCAGTACTTC
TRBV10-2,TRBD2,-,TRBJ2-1,CASSEPRIAGVHEQFF,TGCGCCAGCAGTGAGCCCCGAATAGCGGGAGTCCATGAGCAGTTCTTC
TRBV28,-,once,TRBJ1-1,CASSTSGWGQNTEAFF,TGTGCCAGCAGTACCTCAGGCTGGGGACAGAACACTGAAGCTTTCTTT
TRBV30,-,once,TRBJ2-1,CASLGQFEEQFF,TGTGCCTCCCTGGGCCAGTTTGAGGAGCAGTTCTTC
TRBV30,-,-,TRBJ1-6,CAWSVLSPLHF,TGTGCCTGGAGTGTACTTTCACCCCTCCACTTT
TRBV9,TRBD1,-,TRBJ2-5,CASSVWDRVETQYF,TGTGCCAGCAGCGTGTGGGACAGGGTTGAGACCCAGTACTTC
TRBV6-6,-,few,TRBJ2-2,CASRGEGDTGELFF,TGTGCCAGCAGGGGGGAGGGGGACACCGGGGAGCTGTTTTTT
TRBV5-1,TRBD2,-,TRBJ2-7,CASSLGLAGGGSYEQYF,TGCGCCAGCAGCCTTGGACTAGCGGGAGGGGGCTCCTACGAGCAGTACTTC
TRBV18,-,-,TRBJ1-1,CASSPNAVGTEAFF,TGTGCCAGCTCACCAAACGCGGTGGGGACTGAAGCTTTCTTT
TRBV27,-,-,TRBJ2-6,CASSLLRVSIGANVLTF,TGTGCCAGCAGTTTATTGAGGGTTTCGATCGGGGCCAACGTCCTGACTTTC
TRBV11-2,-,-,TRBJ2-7,CASSLEVGGYEQYF,TGTGCCAGCAGCTTAGAGGTGGGTGGGTACGAGCAGTACTTC
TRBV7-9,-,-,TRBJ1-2,CASSPHTVANYGYTF,TGTGCCAGCAGCCCCCACACCGTAGCCAACTATGGCTACACCTTC
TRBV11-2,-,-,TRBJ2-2,CASSLGRFPTGELFF,TGTGCCAGCAGCTTGGGCAGGTTCCCCACCGGGGAGCTGTTTTTT
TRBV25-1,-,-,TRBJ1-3,CASSPGHVSGNTIYF,TGTGCCAGCAGTCCTGGACACGTCTCTGGAAACACCATATATTTT
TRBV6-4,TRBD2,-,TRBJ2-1,CASSPLGGGGGEQFF,TGTGCCAGCAGCCCCCTCGGGGGGGGCGGCGGTGAGCAGTTCTTC
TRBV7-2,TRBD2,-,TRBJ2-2,CASSFTSGGANTGELFF,TGTGCCAGCAGCTTCACTAGCGGGGGGGCTAACACCGGGGAGCTGTTTTTT
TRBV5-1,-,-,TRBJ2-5,CASSLDGTRRETQYF,TGCGCCAGCAGCTTGGATGGGACCCGGAGGGAGACCCAGTACTTC
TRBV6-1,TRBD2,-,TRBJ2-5,CASSSLAGASPWDF,TGTGCCAGCAGCTCTCTAGCGGGAGCTTCCCCCTGGGACTTC
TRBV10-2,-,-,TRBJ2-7,CASSDPGGGTSYEQYF,TGCGCCAGCAGTGACCCGGGGGGCGGAACCTCCTACGAGCAGTACTTC
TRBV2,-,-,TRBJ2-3,CASSEVGGVSTDTQYF,TGTGCCAGCAGTGAGGTTGGCGGTGTTAGCACAGATACGCAGTATTTT
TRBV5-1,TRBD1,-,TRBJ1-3,CASSETGPSSGNTIYF,TGCGCCAGCAGCGAGACAGGGCCAAGCTCTGGAAACACCATATATTTT
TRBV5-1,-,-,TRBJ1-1,CASSLGQVVTEAFF,TGCGCCAGCAGCTTGGGACAGGTCGTTACTGAAGCTTTCTTT
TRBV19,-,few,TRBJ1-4,CASRRDFKEKLFF,TGTGCCAGTAGAAGGGACTTCAAGGAAAAACTGTTTTTT
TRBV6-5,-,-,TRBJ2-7,CASSLFGEYEQYF,TGTGCCAGCAGTCTATTCGGGGAGTACGAGCAGTACTTC
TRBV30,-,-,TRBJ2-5,CAWREGGRGTQYF,TGTGCCTGGCGCGAGGGGGGTAGAGGGACCCAGTACTTC
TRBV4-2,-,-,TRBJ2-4,CASSQGISGAKNIQYF,TGTGCCAGCAGCCAAGGAATTTCGGGAGCCAAAAACATTCAGTACTTC
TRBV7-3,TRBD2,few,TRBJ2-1,CASSSVGGRSYNEQFF,TGTGCCAGCAGCTCTGTAGGCGGGAGGTCCTACAATGAGCAGTTCTTC
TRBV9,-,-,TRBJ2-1,CASSVRGPTNNEQFF,TGTGCCAGCAGCGTGCGCGGCCCTACAAACAATGAGCAGTTCTTC
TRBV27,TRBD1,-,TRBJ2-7,CASSSGPGTGLHEQYF,TGTGCCAGCAGTAGCGGCCCCGGGACAGGGCTCCACGAGCAGTACTTC
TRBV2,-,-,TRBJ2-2,CASTPSSGWGAAGELFF,TGTGCCAGCACCCCAAGTAGTGGTTGGGGGGCGGCCGGGGAGCTGTTTTTT
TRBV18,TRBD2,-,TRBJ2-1,CASTSTLAGGRNEQFF,TGTGCCAGCACCAGTACCCTAGCGGGAGGCCGCAATGAGCAGTTCTTC
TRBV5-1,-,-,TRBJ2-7,CASSLPGTTAYEQYF,TGCGCCAGCAGCTTGCCCGGGACGACGGCCTACGAGCAGTACTTC
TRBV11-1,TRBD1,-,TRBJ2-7,CASRSQGGPTYEQYF,TGTGCCAGCAGATCACAGGGGGGTCCTACCTACGAGCAGTACTTC
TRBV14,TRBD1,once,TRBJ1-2,CASSLRGQGGYTF,TGTGCCAGCAGCCTCAGGGGGCAAGGAGGCTACACCTTC
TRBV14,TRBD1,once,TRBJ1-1,CASSQARGANTEAFF,TGTGCCAGCAGCCAAGCCAGGGGGGCCAACACTGAAGCTTTCTTT
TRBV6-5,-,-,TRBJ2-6,CASSYEGAGANVLTF,TGTGCCAGCAGTTACGAGGGGGCTGGGGCCAACGTCCTGACTTTC
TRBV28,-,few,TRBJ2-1,CASRSYNEQFF,TGTGCCAGCCGGTCATACAATGAGCAGTTCTTC
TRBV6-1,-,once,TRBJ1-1,CASSQGNTEAFF,TGTGCCAGCAGTCAGGGTAACACTGAAGCTTTCTTT
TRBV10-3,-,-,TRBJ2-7,CAISGGLGEQYF,TGTGCCATCAGTGGAGGCCTGGGGGAGCAGTACTTC
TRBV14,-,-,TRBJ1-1,CASSPVQGRATEAFF,TGTGCCAGCAGCCCCGTCCAAGGGCGAGCCACTGAAGCTTTCTTT
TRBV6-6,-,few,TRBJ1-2,CASSSQGNYGYTF,TGTGCCAGCAGTTCTCAGGGTAACTATGGCTACACCTTC
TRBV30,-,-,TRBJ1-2,CAWSVSATAGYTF,TGTGCCTGGAGTGTGTCAGCGACGGCCGGCTACACCTTC
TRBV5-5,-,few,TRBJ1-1,CASSWNTEAFF,TGTGCCAGCAGCTGGAACACTGAAGCTTTCTTT
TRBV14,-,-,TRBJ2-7,CASSQEASQSLSYEQYF,TGTGCCAGCAGCCAAGAGGCATCGCAGAGCCTCTCCTACGAGCAGTACTTC
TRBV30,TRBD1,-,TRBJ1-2,CAWRTGLGLGTNYGYTF,TGTGCCTGGAGGACAGGGCTAGGTCTAGGGACTAACTATGGCTACACCTTC
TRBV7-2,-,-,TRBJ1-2,CASSFRYRNYGYTF,TGTGCCAGCAGCTTTAGGTACAGGAACTATGGCTACACCTTC
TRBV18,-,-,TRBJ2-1,CASSPFRGAPYNEQFF,TGTGCCAGCTCACCATTCCGAGGGGCCCCCTACAATGAGCAGTTCTTC
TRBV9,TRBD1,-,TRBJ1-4,CASRHRGVEEKLFF,TGTGCCAGCAGGCACAGGGGGGTAGAGGAAAAACTGTTTTTT
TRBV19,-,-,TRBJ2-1,CATGGTLYNEQFF,TGTGCCACCGGAGGGACACTTTACAATGAGCAGTTCTTC
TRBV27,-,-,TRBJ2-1,CASSPRRSGNEQFF,TGTGCCAGCAGTCCCCGTAGGAGCGGCAATGAGCAGTTCTTC
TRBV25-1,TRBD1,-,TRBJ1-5,CASSSTGVTYPQHF,TGTGCCAGCAGTTCTACAGGGGTTACTTATCCCCAGCATTTT